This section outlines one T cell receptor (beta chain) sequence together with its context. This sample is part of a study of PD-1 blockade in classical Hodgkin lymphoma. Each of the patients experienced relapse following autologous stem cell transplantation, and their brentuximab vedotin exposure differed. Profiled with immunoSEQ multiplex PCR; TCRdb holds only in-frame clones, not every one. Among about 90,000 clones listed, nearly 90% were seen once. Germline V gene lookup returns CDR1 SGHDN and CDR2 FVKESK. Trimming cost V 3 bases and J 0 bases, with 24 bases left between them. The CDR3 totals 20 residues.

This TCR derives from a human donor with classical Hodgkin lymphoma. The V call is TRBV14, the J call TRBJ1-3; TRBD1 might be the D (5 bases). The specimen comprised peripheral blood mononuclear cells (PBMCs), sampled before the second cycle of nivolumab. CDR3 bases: TGTGCCAGCAGCCAGACATTAGGCGACAGCGGACGTATCTCTGGAAACACCATATATTTT. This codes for CASSQTLGDSGRISGNTIYF.